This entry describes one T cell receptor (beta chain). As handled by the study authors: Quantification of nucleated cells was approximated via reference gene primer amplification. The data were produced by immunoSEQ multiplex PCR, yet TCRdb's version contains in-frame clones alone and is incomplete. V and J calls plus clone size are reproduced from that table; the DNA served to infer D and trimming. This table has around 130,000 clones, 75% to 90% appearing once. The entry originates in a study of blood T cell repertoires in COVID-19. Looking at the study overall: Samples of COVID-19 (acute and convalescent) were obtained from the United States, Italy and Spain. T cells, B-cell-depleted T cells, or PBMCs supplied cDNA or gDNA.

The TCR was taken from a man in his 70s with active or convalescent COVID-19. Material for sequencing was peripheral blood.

The CDR3 DNA sequence: TGTGCCAGCAGCGTAGAAGCGGGGGCCCCCGGGGAGCTGTTTTTT. It codes for CASSVEAGAPGELFF. The J gene is TRBJ2-2, the V gene TRBV9; 8 bases agree with TRBD2. CDR1 is SGDLS and CDR2 is YYNGEE in the germline V gene. This CDR3 contains 15 residues. J gave up 6 bases and V 0 bases, and 4 bases lay outside the gene matches.